Shown below are 25 T cell receptor beta chains from a single sample sequenced in a study of cytomegalovirus exposure and HLA in healthy donors. With 60 Vbeta and 13 Jbeta primers, the PCR was carried out. Sequencing used immunoSEQ multiplex PCR; TCRdb keeps in-frame clones, though not all of them. The sample yields some 71,000 clones, roughly 80% seen once. Sequencing used PBMCs. Source of these receptors: a woman in her twenties or thirties in good health and CMV-seropositive.

This chain uses TRBV6-4 with TRBJ2-6, with D hard to call. Germline CDR1 MRHNA, CDR2 SNTAGT. The CDR3 extends over 13 amino acids. V dropped 6 bases and J dropped 0 bases, with 3 bases sitting between them. This CDR3 is CASSSSGANVLTF. CDR3 nucleotide sequence: TGTGCCAGCAGCTCCTCTGGGGCCAACGTCCTGACTTTC.

This clone was detected once. The V gene is TRBV27, the J gene TRBJ2-5, with 8 bases matching TRBD2. Trimming at V came to 7 bases and at J to 6 bases, leaving 10 bases not matched to a gene. The CDR3 is made up of 14 amino acids. Germline lookup yields CDR1 MNHEY and CDR2 SMNVEV (reference sequence). The CDR3 reads CASKSGSGTKTQYF. Written as DNA, the CDR3 is TGTGCCAGCAAATCGGGTAGCGGGACGAAGACCCAGTACTTC.

V is TRBV18 and J is TRBJ2-7; D is possibly TRBD1 (6 bases). The CDR3 runs 13 residues. The V gene lost 2 bases and the J gene lost 5 bases, with 10 bases spanning the gap. CDR1 is KGHSH and CDR2 is LQKENI in the germline V gene. The CDR3 DNA follows: TGTGCCAGCTCACCAGACAGGCTCGACGAGCAGTACTTC. Its protein is CASSPDRLDEQYF.

This clone has a count of ten or more. The chain carries TRBV2 and TRBJ1-1, with 8 bases fitting TRBD1. The trim removed 6 bases at V and 4 bases at J, leaving 10 bases unmatched. Germline-derived CDR1 and CDR2 are SNHLY and FYNNEI. There are 15 residues in the CDR3. The CDR3 loop reads CASRTGQGSSTEAFF. The CDR3, as DNA: TGTGCCAGCAGGACAGGACAGGGATCCAGCACTGAAGCTTTCTTT.

The rearrangement joins TRBV4-1 to TRBJ1-2, with 7 bases fitting TRBD1. J was trimmed by 4 bases and V by 1 base; bases with no gene match: 6. The CDR3 is 15 residues long. CDR1 is MGHRA, CDR2 YSYEKL, per germline. In DNA form, the CDR3 reads TGCGCCAGCAGCCAAGCGGACCGGGACAGCTATGGCTACACCTTC. Translation gives CASSQADRDSYGYTF.

The CDR3 region has the DNA TGCAGCCATAGATTGAACACTGAAGCTTTCTTT. Translation: CSHRLNTEAFF. This chain links TRBV29-1 with TRBJ1-1; no firm D call. V lost 8 bases to trimming and J lost 0 bases, with 7 bases between them. The CDR3 loop spans 11 amino acids. Germline CDR1 SQVTM, CDR2 ANQGSEA. Combining the CDR3 with reference TRBV29-1 and TRBJ1-1 gives the whole variable domain SAVISQKPSRDICQRGTSLTIQCQVDSQVTMMFWYRQQPGQSLTLIATANQGSEATYESGFVIDKFPISRPNLTFSTLTVSNMSPEDSSIYLCSHRLNTEAFFGQGTRLTVV.

The V call is TRBV10-3, the J call TRBJ1-5; D not resolved. This CDR3 has 14 amino acids. Germline V gives CDR1 ENHRY, CDR2 SYGVKD. V was clipped by 7 bases and J by 4 bases, with 14 bases between them. The chain's CDR3 is CAITVSERNQPQHF. The DNA of the CDR3 is TGTGCCATCACGGTGTCCGAGCGGAATCAGCCCCAGCATTTT.

This chain connects TRBV6-1 to TRBJ1-1, with D possibly TRBD1 on 6 matching bases. Trimming removed 6 bases at V and 1 base at J, with 15 bases between. This CDR3 comprises 15 residues. The V gene's germline CDR1 is MNHNS and CDR2 SASEGT. The CDR3 is CASRARDTTNTEAFF. In nucleotides, the CDR3 is TGTGCCAGCAGAGCCCGGGACACCACGAACACTGAAGCTTTCTTT.

V gene TRBV7-8 combines with J gene TRBJ2-5; a weak D match, TRBD2 (6 bases). The germline gives CDR1 SGHVS, CDR2 FQNEAQ. The CDR3 loop spans 18 amino acids. Trimming shortened V by 5 bases and J by 5 bases, and 27 bases separated the two germline ends. Here the CDR3 DNA reads TGTGCCAGCAGCCGATTTTCCGGTTTTCTTAGCGGAGGGGAGACCCAGTACTTC. Amino acids: CASSRFSGFLSGGETQYF.

This clone has a handful of counts. This rearrangement joins TRBV4-2 to TRBJ2-2; no definite D call. V was cut by 1 base and J by 3 bases, with 9 bases left in between. This CDR3 has 15 residues. Per the germline V gene, CDR1 is LGHNA and CDR2 is YNFKEQ. CDR3 sequence reads: CASSQGALDTGELFF. In nucleotides, the CDR3 is TGTGCCAGCAGCCAAGGGGCTTTGGACACCGGGGAGCTGTTTTTT.

This clone occurred a few times. This rearrangement joins TRBV2 to TRBJ2-7, with D possibly TRBD2 on 6 matching bases. CDR3 length equals 14 residues. The ends were cut back, 7 bases at V and 0 bases at J, with 13 bases in the middle. Germline V gene lookup returns CDR1 SNHLY and CDR2 FYNNEI. The CDR3 DNA is TGTGCCAGCACCGGACTAACCCACTCCTACGAGCAGTACTTC. This encodes CASTGLTHSYEQYF.

The V gene is TRBV9, the J gene TRBJ2-5, with D uncertain. The CDR3 totals 13 residues. Trimming took 0 bases from V and 9 from J, leaving 12 bases between them. Germline values: CDR1 SGDLS, CDR2 YYNGEE. The CDR3 protein is CASSVELESPQYF. CDR3 coding DNA: TGTGCCAGCAGCGTAGAATTAGAATCACCCCAGTACTTC.

The chain couples TRBV27 to TRBJ1-1, with a possible D match to TRBD1 (6 bases). CDR1 and CDR2 (germline): MNHEY, SMNVEV (reference sequence). V lost 8 bases and J lost 1, with 8 bases in between. The CDR3 has 12 residues. This chain's CDR3 is CASGGGNTEAFF. The DNA of the CDR3 is TGTGCCAGCGGGGGCGGGAACACTGAAGCTTTCTTT.

The J gene is TRBJ2-6, the V gene TRBV18; D ambiguous. The CDR3 extends over 13 amino acids. In germline, CDR1 is KGHSH, CDR2 LQKENI. Trimming pared 6 bases from V and 7 bases from J, leaving 10 bases between. The CDR3 is CASSPLSANVLTF. The CDR3 DNA reads as TGTGCCAGCTCGCCTCTAAGTGCCAACGTCCTGACTTTC.

The CDR3 nucleotides are TGTGCCAGCAGCTTGGTCCGCGCGGGAGGAGGTAGAGAGACCCAGTACTTC. This codes for CASSLVRAGGGRETQYF. The chain combines TRBV5-4 with TRBJ2-5; 8 bases are a match to TRBD2. The J segment lost 4 bases and the V segment lost 0 bases, leaving 11 bases of the junction unmatched. This CDR3 contains 17 residues. Germline CDR1 and CDR2: SGHNT and YYREEE (reference sequence).

The rearrangement joins TRBV29-1 to TRBJ2-7; 9 bases match TRBD1. CDR3 length: 17 residues. The V segment lost 3 bases and the J segment 4 bases; nucleotides outside the gene matches: 16. Germline-derived CDR1 and CDR2 are SQVTM and ANQGSEA. Here the CDR3 DNA reads TGCAGCGTTGAGATCACTGGGGGACAGGGTTTGAGGTACGAGCAGTACTTC. Its protein is CSVEITGGQGLRYEQYF.

The chain couples TRBV30 to TRBJ1-5, with D hard to call. Trimming pared 3 bases from V and 3 bases from J, leaving 15 bases between. Germline lookup yields CDR1 GTSNPN and CDR2 SVGIG (reference sequence). The CDR3 has 15 residues. In DNA form, the CDR3 reads TGTGCCTGGAGCGAGGCGGGCGGAACCAATCAGCCCCAGCATTTT. Amino acid sequence: CAWSEAGGTNQPQHF.

The chain couples TRBV4-3 to TRBJ2-1; possibly TRBD1 for D (5 bases). This CDR3 is 18 amino acids long. Germline CDR1 LGHNA, CDR2 YSLEER. Trimming shortened V by 2 bases and J by 2 bases, and 19 bases separated the two germline ends. CDR3: CASSQSSGSRIAYNEQFF. The CDR3 DNA reads TGCGCCAGCAGCCAATCTTCAGGGTCTCGTATCGCCTACAATGAGCAGTTCTTC.

The chain links TRBV7-9 to TRBJ1-2, with a possible D match to TRBD1 (5 bases). V was pared by 3 bases and J by 12 bases, with 17 bases between. The CDR3 is 13 residues long. CDR1 and CDR2 from the germline V gene are SEHNR and FQNEAQ (reference sequence). The CDR3 loop reads CASSLDTGPSHTF. The CDR3 region has the DNA TGTGCCAGCAGCTTGGACACCGGGCCCAGCCACACCTTC.

This clone was seen a handful of times. The J gene is TRBJ1-1, the V gene TRBV28; D is possibly TRBD1 (5 bases). Germline values: CDR1 MDHEN, CDR2 SYDVKM. This CDR3 spans 12 amino acids. The ends were cut back, 5 bases at V and 8 bases at J, with 12 bases in the middle. The CDR3 loop reads CASSLYSGEAFF. CDR3 nucleotide sequence: TGTGCCAGCAGTCTCTATTCAGGGGAAGCTTTCTTT.

This clone was counted only a few times. The chain recombines TRBV18 with TRBJ2-7, with TRBD1 as a possible D gene (6 bases). The ends were cut back, 6 bases at V and 0 bases at J, with 15 bases in the middle. Germline-derived CDR1 and CDR2 are KGHSH and LQKENI. This CDR3 spans 15 amino acids. CDR3 protein: CASSRGGLSSYEQYF. The CDR3 coding sequence is TGTGCCAGCTCTCGTGGGGGCCTAAGCTCCTACGAGCAGTACTTC.

There are a few counts of this clone. This chain joins TRBV4-3 and TRBJ2-3; the D is unclear. The CDR3 loop spans 14 amino acids. CDR1 and CDR2 (germline): LGHNA, YSLEER. V was cut by 0 bases and J by 7 bases, with 11 bases left in between. The CDR3 nucleotides read TGCGCCAGCAGCCAAGAGCACTCCTTCTATACGCAGTATTTT. Its translation: CASSQEHSFYTQYF.

The CDR3 here is CAWSVTGQDHLRGYTF. The DNA for the CDR3 is TGTGCCTGGAGTGTTACGGGACAGGATCACCTCCGCGGCTACACCTTC. The chain employs TRBV30 and TRBJ1-2; 8 bases agree with TRBD1. V lost 0 bases, J lost 8 bases, and 14 bases stayed unmatched. The CDR3 is 16 amino acids. From germline, CDR1 is GTSNPN and CDR2 SVGIG (reference sequence).

Note on this clone: The final CDR3 position lacks the conserved phenylalanine or tryptophan, pointing to a likely read error. The J gene is TRBJ1-4, the V gene TRBV4-2; D may be TRBD1 (6 bases). Trimming left V 0 bases short and J 6 bases short, with 17 bases between. The CDR3 contains 17 residues. The germline gives CDR1 LGHNA, CDR2 YNFKEQ. This CDR3 is CASSQDMAGALDEKLFL. CDR3 sequence (DNA): TGTGCCAGCAGCCAAGATATGGCAGGGGCCCTGGATGAAAAACTGTTTCTT.

Here the CDR3 DNA reads TGTGCCAGCAGCTACTGGTCAGGGACCGGGGAGCTGTTTTTT. Protein sequence: CASSYWSGTGELFF. The chain carries TRBV14 and TRBJ2-2; a weak D match, TRBD1 (5 bases). The germline V gene has CDR1 SGHDN and CDR2 FVKESK. V was pared by 5 bases and J by 5 bases, with 12 bases between. The CDR3 runs 14 residues.